The entry that follows covers one T cell receptor beta chain sequence. The target antigen is unknown. TCRdb reprocessed the 5' RACE reads with MiXCR, giving one entry per CDR3 protein. This table holds about 360,000 distinct CDR3 sequences, around 14% found once. This specimen comes from a study of T-cell memory formation after mild COVID-19. Study-wide background: Most TCR clusters belonged to a single donor. General observations from the study: Balance between CD4 and CD8 was seen in clones contracting day 15 to 85, and a CD4+ lean was seen in later expanders.

The germline gives CDR1 SGHRS, CDR2 YFSETQ. V gave up 0 bases and J gave up 5 bases, with 11 bases separating them. CDR3 length: 14 residues. The clonotype originates from a man aged 18 to 30 who had mild COVID-19 (a few samples of this study predate the infection). Cell type and time point are not known. The sequenced sample consisted of PBMCs or a T cell subset sorted from them (not recorded which). V usage is TRBV5-1 and J usage is TRBJ1-1, with D possibly TRBD1 on 5 matching bases. The CDR3 here is CASSLVSGTTEAFF. The CDR3, as DNA: TGCGCCAGCAGCTTGGTTTCTGGGACGACTGAAGCTTTCTTT.